Sequencing of this TCR beta chain was carried out in a study of blood T cell repertoires in COVID-19. Study-wide context: There were acute and convalescent COVID-19 samples, and they came from the United States, Italy and Spain. PBMCs, B-cell-depleted T cells, or T cells were the source of the cDNA or gDNA that made up the material.

This clone was seen a single time. This CDR3 has 12 residues. V was clipped by 10 bases and J by 0 bases, with 9 bases between them. Per the germline V gene, CDR1 is MDHEN and CDR2 is SYDVKM. Original analysis: Reference gene primers were amplified, and this amplification served to estimate nucleated cell counts. TCRdb's copy holds only in-frame clones and misses some; the assay was immunoSEQ multiplex PCR. V and J calls and clone size are those listed in that table; D and trimming were worked out from the DNA. This sample has roughly 190,000 clones, with approximately 80% found just once. The chain couples TRBV28 to TRBJ1-1; D ambiguous. The source of this sequence is a woman between 45 and 60 years old with acute or convalescent COVID-19. The sample comprised peripheral blood. CDR3: CATTRLNTEAFF. The DNA for the CDR3 is TGTGCCACCACGCGATTGAACACTGAAGCTTTCTTT.